This TCR beta chain derives from a study of T cells in Graves' hyperthyroidism and ophthalmopathy. This clonotype was observed once. RNA transcripts yielded amplified TCR beta CDR3 regions. Primed by the HTBI set, a first-round RT-PCR was run on the TCR CDR3. Via MiXCR, TCRdb re-called the multiplex PCR reads, giving one row per CDR3 protein. The table shows 610,000 or so distinct CDR3 sequences, with 46% occurring only once. The junction had 5 bases not matched to a gene; V was cut back by 0 bases and J by 8 bases. The CDR3 loop spans 14 amino acids. Germline CDR1 is DFQATT and CDR2 is SNEGSKA (reference sequence).

The TCR sequence derives from a woman between 18 and 30 years old with Graves' hyperthyroidism. The chain couples TRBV20-1 to TRBJ1-2; 11 positions match TRBD1. Sequenced sample: peripheral blood or thyroid tissue (not recorded which). The CDR3 nucleotides read TGCAGTGCTAGAGATGGGACAGGGGGTTTCGGCTACACCTTC. Protein sequence: CSARDGTGGFGYTF.